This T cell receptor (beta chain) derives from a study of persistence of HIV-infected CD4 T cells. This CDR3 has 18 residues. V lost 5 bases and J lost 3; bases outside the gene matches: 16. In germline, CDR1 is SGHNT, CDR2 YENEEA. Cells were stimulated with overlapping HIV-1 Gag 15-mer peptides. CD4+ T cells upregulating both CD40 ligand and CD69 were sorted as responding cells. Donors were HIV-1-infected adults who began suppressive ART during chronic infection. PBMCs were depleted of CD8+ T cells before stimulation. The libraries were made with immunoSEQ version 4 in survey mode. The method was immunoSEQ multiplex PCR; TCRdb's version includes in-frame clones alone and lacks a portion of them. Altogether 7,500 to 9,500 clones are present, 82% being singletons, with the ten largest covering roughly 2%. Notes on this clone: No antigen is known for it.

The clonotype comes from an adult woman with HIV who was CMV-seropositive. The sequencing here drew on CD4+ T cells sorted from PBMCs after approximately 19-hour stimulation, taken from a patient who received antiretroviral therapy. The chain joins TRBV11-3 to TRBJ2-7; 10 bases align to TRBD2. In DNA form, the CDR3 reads TGTGCCAGCAGCCCCCCGGGGCCACTAGCGGGGAAGAACTACGAGCAGTACTTC. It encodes CASSPPGPLAGKNYEQYF. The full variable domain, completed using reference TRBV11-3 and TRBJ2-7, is EAGVVQSPRYKIIEKKQPVAFWCNPISGHNTLYWYLQNLGQGPELLIRYENEEAVDDSQLPKDRFSAERLKGVDSTLKIQPAELGDSAVYLCASSPPGPLAGKNYEQYFGPGTRLTVT.